A selection of T cell receptor beta chains follows, all from one sample in a study of regulatory T cells in long-lasting Graves disease. Each CDR3 protein is one row after TCRdb ran MiXCR on the multiplex PCR reads. Of approximately 290,000 distinct CDR3 sequences detected, 22% appear once; the ten largest clones hold 56%. The sequencing here drew on peripheral blood mononuclear cells (PBMCs), taken when the disease was refractory, from a patient treated with antithyroid drugs. The source of these receptors is a female donor with Graves disease. Each CDR3 is given with its conserved first and last residue. Fields, in order: V gene, J gene, clone size, D gene, CDR3 protein, CDR3 DNA. The D gene is left open where the match is weak. Rows may omit the clone size; those that give it use once, few, many or a size class.

V gene: TRBV20-1
J gene: TRBJ2-7
clone size: few
D gene: TRBD2
CDR3 protein: CSARKAGVTYEQYF
CDR3 DNA: TGCAGTGCTAGAAAGGCGGGGGTAACCTACGAGCAGTACTTC

V gene: TRBV28
J gene: TRBJ1-2
clone size: many
D gene: NA
CDR3 protein: CASRQDGYTF
CDR3 DNA: TGTGCCAGCAGGCAGGACGGCTACACCTTC

V gene: TRBV20-1
J gene: TRBJ2-3
clone size: NA
D gene: NA
CDR3 protein: CSARQRGTDTQYF
CDR3 DNA: TGCAGTGCTCGGCAGCGGGGCACAGATACGCAGTATTTT

V gene: TRBV5-6
J gene: TRBJ2-5
clone size: many
D gene: TRBD1
CDR3 protein: CASSSPSGTGQETQYF
CDR3 DNA: TGTGCCAGCAGCTCGCCGTCCGGGACAGGGCAAGAGACCCAGTACTTC

V gene: TRBV11-2
J gene: TRBJ2-4
clone size: many
D gene: TRBD1
CDR3 protein: CASSHDRGETLAKNIQYF
CDR3 DNA: TGTGCCAGCAGTCATGACAGGGGCGAGACTCTAGCCAAAAACATTCAGTACTTC

V gene: TRBV2
J gene: TRBJ2-6
clone size: many
D gene: TRBD1
CDR3 protein: CASTGTGEIVRSSGANVLTF
CDR3 DNA: TGTGCCAGCACCGGGACAGGGGAAATAGTGAGGAGCTCTGGGGCCAACGTCCTGACTTTC

V gene: TRBV2
J gene: TRBJ2-2
clone size: many
D gene: NA
CDR3 protein: CASSVAGYTGELFF
CDR3 DNA: TGTGCCAGCAGTGTTGCGGGGTACACCGGGGAGCTGTTTTTT

V gene: TRBV30
J gene: TRBJ2-7
clone size: NA
D gene: TRBD1
CDR3 protein: CAWRPGQGDYEQYF
CDR3 DNA: TGTGCCTGGAGGCCAGGACAGGGGGACTACGAGCAGTACTTC

V gene: TRBV11-1
J gene: TRBJ2-7
clone size: NA
D gene: TRBD1
CDR3 protein: CAWSRNRGAYEQYF
CDR3 DNA: TGTGCCTGGAGTCGGAACAGGGGGGCCTACGAGCAGTACTTC

V gene: TRBV27
J gene: TRBJ2-3
clone size: few
D gene: TRBD2
CDR3 protein: CASSPWLAGSTDTQYF
CDR3 DNA: TGTGCCAGCAGTCCTTGGCTAGCGGGCTCCACAGATACGCAGTATTTT

V gene: TRBV7-8
J gene: TRBJ2-5
clone size: NA
D gene: TRBD1
CDR3 protein: CASSRFPGGLETQYF
CDR3 DNA: TGTGCCAGCAGCCGATTTCCAGGGGGCTTAGAGACCCAGTACTTC

V gene: TRBV2
J gene: TRBJ1-2
clone size: many
D gene: NA
CDR3 protein: CASSDADNRGYTF
CDR3 DNA: TGTGCCAGCAGTGACGCGGACAATCGCGGCTACACCTTC

V gene: TRBV12-3/TRBV12-4
J gene: TRBJ2-7
clone size: many
D gene: TRBD2
CDR3 protein: CASSPRTSGSYEQYF
CDR3 DNA: TGTGCCAGCAGTCCCCGGACTAGCGGGAGTTACGAGCAGTACTTC

V gene: TRBV2
J gene: TRBJ1-6
clone size: many
D gene: TRBD1
CDR3 protein: CASSELGQAAPLHF
CDR3 DNA: TGTGCCAGCAGTGAATTGGGACAGGCCGCACCCCTCCACTTT

V gene: TRBV6-6
J gene: TRBJ2-7
clone size: few
D gene: NA
CDR3 protein: CASSYSPESFNEQYF
CDR3 DNA: TGTGCCAGCAGTTACTCGCCAGAGTCCTTCAACGAGCAGTACTTC

V gene: TRBV12-3/TRBV12-4
J gene: TRBJ2-7
clone size: NA
D gene: NA
CDR3 protein: CASSPGGLLNEQYF
CDR3 DNA: TGTGCCAGCAGCCCCGGAGGACTCTTGAACGAGCAGTACTTC

V gene: TRBV18
J gene: TRBJ2-3
clone size: NA
D gene: NA
CDR3 protein: CASSPPPGSTDTQYF
CDR3 DNA: TGTGCCAGCTCACCACCTCCGGGAAGCACAGATACGCAGTATTTT

V gene: TRBV7-3
J gene: TRBJ2-5
clone size: NA
D gene: NA
CDR3 protein: CASSLDITETQYF
CDR3 DNA: TGTGCCAGCAGCTTAGACATTACGGAGACCCAGTACTTC

V gene: TRBV4-1
J gene: TRBJ2-7
clone size: NA
D gene: TRBD2
CDR3 protein: CAGSLGTSSSYEQYF
CDR3 DNA: TGCGCCGGCAGCCTCGGGACTAGCAGCTCCTACGAGCAGTACTTC

V gene: TRBV11-1
J gene: TRBJ1-4
clone size: many
D gene: TRBD1
CDR3 protein: CASSLSGGEEKLFF
CDR3 DNA: TGTGCCAGCAGCTTATCAGGGGGCGAAGAAAAACTGTTTTTT

V gene: TRBV11-2
J gene: TRBJ2-3
clone size: few
D gene: TRBD2
CDR3 protein: CASSPWGGRAYSTQYF
CDR3 DNA: TGTGCCAGCAGCCCATGGGGCGGGAGGGCTTATAGCACGCAGTATTTT

V gene: TRBV20-1
J gene: TRBJ1-6
clone size: few
D gene: NA
CDR3 protein: CSARPGPYNSPLHF
CDR3 DNA: TGCAGTGCTCGTCCGGGACCCTATAATTCACCCCTCCACTTT

V gene: TRBV12-3/TRBV12-4
J gene: TRBJ2-5
clone size: many
D gene: NA
CDR3 protein: CASSLRDVGLETQYF
CDR3 DNA: TGTGCCAGCAGTCTTAGGGACGTCGGCCTCGAGACCCAGTACTTC

V gene: TRBV28
J gene: TRBJ2-7
clone size: many
D gene: NA
CDR3 protein: CASSPVGPLSSYEQYF
CDR3 DNA: TGTGCCAGCAGTCCCGTAGGACCCTTGAGCTCCTACGAGCAGTACTTC

V gene: TRBV15
J gene: TRBJ2-7
clone size: NA
D gene: TRBD1
CDR3 protein: CAASSDRGYEQYF
CDR3 DNA: TGTGCCGCCAGCAGTGACAGGGGCTACGAGCAGTACTTC

V gene: TRBV28
J gene: TRBJ2-2
clone size: many
D gene: NA
CDR3 protein: CASKGGWDTGELFF
CDR3 DNA: TGTGCCAGCAAGGGGGGTTGGGACACCGGGGAGCTGTTTTTT

V gene: TRBV27
J gene: TRBJ1-2
clone size: NA
D gene: NA
CDR3 protein: CASSPGALYGYTF
CDR3 DNA: TGTGCCAGCAGTCCCGGGGCCCTCTATGGCTACACCTTC

V gene: TRBV6-1
J gene: TRBJ1-5
clone size: few
D gene: TRBD1
CDR3 protein: CASRRQGQPQHF
CDR3 DNA: TGTGCCAGCAGGCGACAGGGACAGCCCCAGCATTTT

V gene: TRBV28
J gene: TRBJ2-5
clone size: many
D gene: TRBD1
CDR3 protein: CASSLPITGGGETQYF
CDR3 DNA: TGTGCCAGCAGTTTACCTATTACAGGGGGCGGAGAGACCCAGTACTTC

V gene: TRBV6-2/TRBV6-3
J gene: TRBJ1-5
clone size: few
D gene: NA
CDR3 protein: CASSSRTPNQPQHF
CDR3 DNA: TGTGCCAGCAGTTCCCGGACGCCCAATCAGCCCCAGCATTTT

V gene: TRBV20-1
J gene: TRBJ1-4
clone size: NA
D gene: TRBD1
CDR3 protein: CSAEGQGAATNEKLFF
CDR3 DNA: TGCAGTGCCGAGGGACAGGGGGCTGCAACTAATGAAAAACTGTTTTTT

V gene: TRBV5-1
J gene: TRBJ2-7
clone size: NA
D gene: NA
CDR3 protein: CASSPRAGDSYEQYF
CDR3 DNA: TGCGCCAGCAGCCCGAGGGCAGGGGATTCCTACGAGCAGTACTTC

V gene: TRBV7-2
J gene: TRBJ2-1
clone size: many
D gene: TRBD2
CDR3 protein: CASSLETAGGGEQFF
CDR3 DNA: TGTGCCAGCAGCTTAGAAACTGCGGGAGGTGGGGAGCAGTTCTTC

V gene: TRBV3-1
J gene: TRBJ2-7
clone size: few
D gene: TRBD1
CDR3 protein: CASSPDRTDEQYF
CDR3 DNA: TGTGCCAGCAGCCCGGACAGGACTGACGAGCAGTACTTC

V gene: TRBV6-1
J gene: TRBJ2-7
clone size: many
D gene: NA
CDR3 protein: CASSPSRGSTYEQYF
CDR3 DNA: TGTGCCAGCAGTCCATCTAGAGGGAGCACCTACGAGCAGTACTTC

V gene: TRBV7-8
J gene: TRBJ2-1
clone size: many
D gene: TRBD2
CDR3 protein: CASSRGLANNEQFF
CDR3 DNA: TGTGCCAGCAGCCGAGGACTAGCGAACAATGAGCAGTTCTTC

V gene: TRBV2
J gene: TRBJ2-2
clone size: many
D gene: NA
CDR3 protein: CASGLMNTGELFF
CDR3 DNA: TGTGCCAGCGGCCTGATGAACACCGGGGAGCTGTTTTTT

V gene: TRBV27
J gene: TRBJ2-7
clone size: many
D gene: NA
CDR3 protein: CASSFIGRYEQYF
CDR3 DNA: TGTGCCAGCAGTTTTATAGGAAGATACGAGCAGTACTTC

V gene: TRBV20-1
J gene: TRBJ2-7
clone size: once
D gene: NA
CDR3 protein: CSARGPQGYEQYF
CDR3 DNA: TGCAGTGCTAGAGGGCCCCAGGGCTACGAGCAGTACTTC

V gene: TRBV6-2/TRBV6-3
J gene: TRBJ2-2
clone size: NA
D gene: TRBD1
CDR3 protein: CASSVQGYTGELFF
CDR3 DNA: TGTGCCAGCAGTGTACAGGGGTACACCGGGGAGCTGTTTTTT

V gene: TRBV11-2
J gene: TRBJ2-1
clone size: NA
D gene: NA
CDR3 protein: CASSPRGSPRVGSYNEQFF
CDR3 DNA: TGTGCCAGCAGCCCAAGGGGGAGTCCCAGAGTTGGGTCCTACAATGAGCAGTTCTTC

V gene: TRBV11-2
J gene: TRBJ2-5
clone size: many
D gene: NA
CDR3 protein: CASSPSGTQYF
CDR3 DNA: TGTGCCAGCAGTCCATCCGGGACCCAGTACTTC

V gene: TRBV12-3/TRBV12-4
J gene: TRBJ2-2
clone size: many
D gene: NA
CDR3 protein: CASSPSSSGELFF
CDR3 DNA: TGTGCCAGCAGTCCGTCTAGTTCCGGGGAGCTGTTTTTT

V gene: TRBV12-3/TRBV12-4
J gene: TRBJ2-5
clone size: once
D gene: TRBD2
CDR3 protein: CASSFKTSGEETQYF
CDR3 DNA: TGTGCCAGCAGTTTTAAGACTAGCGGGGAAGAGACCCAGTACTTC

V gene: TRBV2
J gene: TRBJ2-2
clone size: many
D gene: NA
CDR3 protein: CASRSTGFGELFF
CDR3 DNA: TGTGCCAGCAGATCTACAGGGTTCGGGGAGCTGTTTTTT

V gene: TRBV10-2
J gene: TRBJ2-7
clone size: NA
D gene: TRBD2
CDR3 protein: CASTPGTTTYKQYF
CDR3 DNA: TGCGCCAGCACCCCCGGGACTACCACCTACAAGCAGTACTTC

V gene: TRBV7-2
J gene: TRBJ2-2
clone size: few
D gene: NA
CDR3 protein: CASRKSANTGELFF
CDR3 DNA: TGTGCCAGCAGGAAGAGCGCGAACACCGGGGAGCTGTTTTTT

V gene: TRBV5-6
J gene: TRBJ1-1
clone size: NA
D gene: NA
CDR3 protein: CASSLVSMVEKTEAFF
CDR3 DNA: TGTGCCAGCAGCTTGGTCTCCATGGTGGAAAAGACTGAAGCTTTCTTT

V gene: TRBV6-1
J gene: TRBJ2-5
clone size: many
D gene: TRBD1
CDR3 protein: CASSDLRDRGETQYF
CDR3 DNA: TGTGCCAGCAGTGACCTCCGGGACAGGGGAGAGACCCAGTACTTC

V gene: TRBV6-5
J gene: TRBJ2-5
clone size: few
D gene: NA
CDR3 protein: CASSYLGREQETQYF
CDR3 DNA: TGTGCCAGCAGTTACTTGGGCCGGGAGCAAGAGACCCAGTACTTC